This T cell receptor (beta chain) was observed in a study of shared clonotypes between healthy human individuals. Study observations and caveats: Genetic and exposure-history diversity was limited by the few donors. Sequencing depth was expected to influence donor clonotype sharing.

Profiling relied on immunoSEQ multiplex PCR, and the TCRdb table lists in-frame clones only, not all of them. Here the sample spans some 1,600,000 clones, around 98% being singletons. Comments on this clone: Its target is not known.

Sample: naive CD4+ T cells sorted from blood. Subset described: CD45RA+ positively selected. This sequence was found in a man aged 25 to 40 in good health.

The CDR3: CASRNRQGAGEKLFF. In DNA form, the CDR3 reads TGTGCCAGCAGAAACCGACAGGGGGCTGGGGAAAAACTGTTTTTT. The chain uses TRBV6-6 and TRBJ1-4, with 10 bases aligning to TRBD1. CDR1 and CDR2 (germline): MNHNY, SVGAGI (reference sequence). This CDR3 has 15 amino acids. Losses at the gene ends were 6 bases for V and 8 bases for J; bases not matched to a gene: 9.